This TCR beta chain was documented in a study of T cells in Graves' hyperthyroidism and ophthalmopathy. Study overall: Peripheral blood was taken when the disease was first diagnosed, before any treatment began.

Trimming took off 4 bases at V and 1 base at J, with 13 bases between the two ends. CDR3 length equals 14 residues. Germline V gene data show CDR1 as SQVTM and CDR2 as ANQGSEA. This clonotype was observed many times. What was amplified from RNA transcripts were TCR beta CDR3 regions. The HTBI primer set was used in a first-round RT-PCR of the TCR CDR3. In TCRdb, the multiplex PCR reads were re-called with MiXCR into one record per CDR3 protein. Of nearly 750,000 distinct CDR3 sequences listed, around 40% are singletons. Diagnostic assessment was based on clinical symptoms, serum thyroxine and TRAb, thyroid ultrasound and orbital computed tomography.

V gene TRBV29-1 combines with J gene TRBJ1-1, with D unresolved. The material sequenced was blood. The receptor comes from a woman aged 40 to 55 with Graves' hyperthyroidism. In DNA form, the CDR3 reads TGCAGCGTTGGGGCCCTATTATCGAACACTGAAGCTTTCTTT. It yields the protein CSVGALLSNTEAFF.